One sample yielded the 27 T cell receptor beta chains listed below, sequenced in a study of CD8+CD57+ T cells in acquired aplastic anemia. The TCR beta profiling, which covered VDJ combination and CDR3 sequence, was carried out using genomic DNA as the template. Using its own MiXCR run on the reads, TCRdb lists one record per CDR3 protein. This sample yields just over 450,000 distinct CDR3 sequences, of which approximately 33% are seen a single time; less than 0.85% belongs to the top ten. Before being chosen for sequencing, patients had shown CD8+CD57+ cell expansion by flow cytometry. What was sequenced was sorted CD4+, CD8+, or CD8+CD57+ T cells (not recorded which) from PBMCs. The receptors derive from a human donor with aplastic anemia.

This clonotype showed up just a few times. The rearrangement links TRBV7-2 to TRBJ2-1; TRBD2 is a possible D gene (6 bases). CDR3 length: 13 residues. V shed 5 bases and J shed 5 bases, with 10 bases lying between them. Germline loops: CDR1 SGHTA, CDR2 FQGNSA. In DNA, the CDR3 is TGTGCCAGCAGCCAAACTAGCCACAATGAGCAGTTCTTC. Translation: CASSQTSHNEQFF.

This clonotype was detected ten times or more. The chain is built from TRBV9 and TRBJ2-3, with TRBD1 as a possible D gene (5 bases). This CDR3 contains 15 residues. V was trimmed by 6 bases and J by 3 bases, leaving 17 bases between them. Germline V gives CDR1 SGDLS, CDR2 YYNGEE. The CDR3 DNA is TGTGCCAGCAAGGGTATAGGGGATGTAACAGATACGCAGTATTTT. The encoded protein is CASKGIGDVTDTQYF. The variable domain in full, with the rest retrieved from reference TRBV9 and TRBJ2-3, is DSGVTQTPKHLITATGQRVTLRCSPRSGDLSVYWYQQSLDQGLQFLIQYYNGEERAKGNILERFSAQQFPDLHSELNLSSLELGDSALYFCASKGIGDVTDTQYFGPGTRLTVL.

This rearrangement joins TRBV30 to TRBJ1-6, with TRBD1 as a possible D gene (5 bases). V was trimmed by 3 bases and J by 9 bases, leaving 15 bases between them. CDR1 is GTSNPN, CDR2 SVGIG, per germline (reference sequence). The CDR3 covers 14 residues. CDR3 nucleotide sequence: TGTGCCTGGAGATTTAGGAGGGGCGGTTCACCCCTCCACTTT. Protein product: CAWRFRRGGSPLHF. Full variable domain (missing parts from reference TRBV30 and TRBJ1-6): SQTIHQWPATLVQPVGSPLSLECTVEGTSNPNLYWYRQAAGRGLQLLFYSVGIGQISSEVPQNLSASRPQDRQFILSSKKLLLSDSGFYLCAWRFRRGGSPLHFGNGTRLTVT.

At least ten counts were recorded for this clonotype. The chain carries TRBV7-8 and TRBJ1-6; D remains ambiguous. The CDR3 loop spans 13 amino acids. The germline gives CDR1 SGHVS, CDR2 FQNEAQ. V dropped 5 bases and J dropped 9 bases, with 11 bases sitting between them. The CDR3 sequence is CASSDQRISPLHF. Here the CDR3 DNA reads TGTGCCAGCAGCGATCAGCGGATTTCACCCCTCCACTTT.

The V and J genes are TRBV25-1 and TRBJ2-7; TRBD1 aligns across 7 bases. This CDR3 has 14 amino acids. The V and J ends lost 7 bases and 6 bases, in that order; junction bases with no gene match: 12. The germline gives CDR1 MGHDK, CDR2 SYGVNS. CDR3 region: CASTDDRVPREQYF. The CDR3, as DNA: TGTGCCAGCACCGACGACAGGGTTCCTCGCGAGCAGTACTTC.

This clonotype occurred a few times. The V gene is TRBV12-3 or TRBV12-4, the J gene TRBJ1-2, with D maybe TRBD1 (5 bases). This CDR3 is built from 13 residues. Trimming took 3 bases from V and 2 from J, leaving 7 bases between them. Written as DNA, the CDR3 is TGTGCCAGCAGTTTTGGGGCCAACTATGGCTACACCTTC. Amino acids: CASSFGANYGYTF.

This clonotype was observed a few times. This CDR3 is missing its conserved last phenylalanine or tryptophan, likely due to a read error. V is TRBV7-3 and J is TRBJ1-2; D is possibly TRBD1 (5 bases). CDR1 is SGHTA, CDR2 FQGTGA, per germline. The length of the CDR3 is 15 residues. The DNA of the CDR3 is TGTGCCCGCAGCTTGGGGACGGAGGGGTACTATGGCTACACCTCC. Translated, it gives CARSLGTEGYYGYTS.

At least ten counts were recorded for this clonotype. The chain joins TRBV2 to TRBJ2-7, with 7 bases identical to TRBD1. Trimming took 6 bases from V and 7 from J; bases not matched to a gene: 12. Germline V gene data show CDR1 as SNHLY and CDR2 as FYNNEI. This CDR3 region has 14 residues. This CDR3 reads CASRTGTVSEEQYF. CDR3 bases: TGTGCCAGCAGGACCGGGACAGTATCTGAAGAGCAGTACTTC. Based on the CDR3 plus reference TRBV2 and TRBJ2-7, the full variable domain is EPEVTQTPSHQVTQMGQEVILRCVPISNHLYFYWYRQILGQKVEFLVSFYNNEISEKSEIFDDQFSVERPDGSNFTLKIRSTKLEDSAMYFCASRTGTVSEEQYFGPGTRLTVT.

This rearrangement joins TRBV7-9 to TRBJ2-7; tentatively, D is TRBD1 (5 bases). Germline assignment: CDR1 SEHNR and CDR2 FQNEAQ (reference sequence). V lost 5 bases to trimming and J lost 2 bases, with 10 bases between them. The CDR3 totals 13 residues. DNA for the CDR3: TGTGCCAGCAGCCTCGGACATACCTACGAGCAGTACGTC. Translation: CASSLGHTYEQYV.

Remarks on this clonotype: Being one base from a much bigger clone, this may be a read error. The chain is built from TRBV15 and TRBJ1-1; tentative D call: TRBD1 (5 bases). The CDR3 consists of 14 residues. Germline V CDR1 and CDR2: LNHNV, YYDKDF (reference sequence). The V end lost 5 bases, the J end lost 1 base, and 11 bases lay between the germline ends. The chain's CDR3 is CATSPLTANTEAFF. CDR3 nucleotide sequence: TGTGCCACCAGCCCTCTGACAGCGAACACTGAAGCTTTCTTT. Variable domain in full (rest from reference TRBV15 and TRBJ1-1): DAMVIQNPRYQVTQFGKPVTLSCSQTLNHNVMYWYQQKSSQAPKLLFHYYDKDFNNEADTPDNFQSRRPNTSFCFLDIRSPGLGDTAMYLCATSPLTANTEAFFGQGTRLTVV.

This clonotype was seen more than once but under ten times. The chain combines TRBV11-1 with TRBJ1-6; 9 bases are shared with TRBD1. Germline trimming cut 4 bases from V and 3 bases from J; bases unmatched to any gene: 4. This CDR3 is 16 amino acids long. Germline values: CDR1 SGHAT, CDR2 FQDESV (reference sequence). The DNA for the CDR3 is TGTGCCAGCAGCTCAACAGGGGGCTTCTATAATTCACCCCTCCACTTT. It yields the protein CASSSTGGFYNSPLHF.

V and J are TRBV10-3 and TRBJ2-5; D may match TRBD1 or TRBD2 (6 bases each). There are 12 residues in the CDR3. Germline V lookup: CDR1 ENHRY, CDR2 SYGVKD. Trimming stripped 11 bases from V and 5 bases from J, with 15 bases between. The CDR3 region has the DNA TGTGCCCATCAGAGGGGGGAGGAGACCCAGTACTTC. Amino acid sequence: CAHQRGEETQYF.

This chain links TRBV19 with TRBJ2-1; D tentatively fits TRBD1 or TRBD2 (5 bases each). V was pared by 9 bases and J by 0 bases, with 12 bases between. Per germline, CDR1 LNHDA and CDR2 SQIVND (reference sequence). The CDR3 runs 14 residues. The CDR3 sequence is CASRGPSSYNEQFF. CDR3 DNA: TGTGCCAGCCGGGGCCCGAGCTCCTACAATGAGCAGTTCTTC.

This clonotype occurred many times. The chain employs TRBV15 and TRBJ1-6, with D possibly being TRBD1 (6 bases). The CDR3 covers 16 residues. The V gene's germline CDR1 is LNHNV and CDR2 YYDKDF (reference sequence). V was pared by 1 base and J by 6 bases, with 13 bases between. CDR3 in DNA: TGTGCCACCAGCAGAGGTGGGGCAGGGGTTAATTCACCCCTCCACTTT. Translation: CATSRGGAGVNSPLHF.

The chain has TRBV29-1 and TRBJ1-5; weak D call: TRBD1 (6 bases). Germline CDR1 reads SQVTM; CDR2 reads ANQGSEA. V lost 2 bases, J lost 4 bases, and 6 bases lay in between. The CDR3 is 12 amino acids. CDR3 sequence: CSVETGNQPQHF. The CDR3 DNA reads as TGCAGCGTTGAAACAGGGAATCAGCCCCAGCATTTT.

A word on this clonotype: The junction and the germline gene differ at one end; a read error may be behind it. The chain recombines TRBV10-3 with TRBJ1-6, with D hard to call. The CDR3 loop spans 18 amino acids. The germline V gene encodes CDR1 ENHRY and CDR2 SYGVKD. CDR3 loop: CASSEALRASSYNSPLHF. The DNA of the CDR3 is TGTGCCAGCAGTGAAGCGCTTCGGGCGAGCTCCTATAATTCACCCCTCCACTTT.

The table lists this clonotype with many counts. The chain has TRBV5-6 and TRBJ2-5; TRBD1 aligns across 8 bases. The CDR3 is 13 residues long. V trimming: 4 bases; J trimming: 5 bases; junction bases outside the gene matches: 4. Germline V CDR1 and CDR2: SGHDT, YYEEEE. CDR3: CASSRDRRETQYF. The DNA of the CDR3 is TGTGCCAGCAGCCGGGACAGGAGGGAGACCCAGTACTTC.

This clonotype was counted at least ten times. V is TRBV14 and J is TRBJ1-2; D gene unclear. Trimming cost V 4 bases and J 7 bases, with 13 bases left between them. Germline V gene sequence: CDR1 SGHDN, CDR2 FVKESK. The length of the CDR3 is 13 residues. CDR3 in DNA: TGTGCCAGCAGCCCCGGACCCTCGAGTGGCTACACCTTC. Protein product: CASSPGPSSGYTF.

This clonotype showed up many times. The V and J genes are TRBV10-3 and TRBJ1-5; 9 nucleotides match TRBD1. Looked up from germline, CDR1 is ENHRY and CDR2 is SYGVKD. The CDR3 covers 14 residues. The junction had 2 bases not matched to a gene; V was cut back by 6 bases and J by 2 bases. The CDR3 is CAIRQGAGNQPQHF. CDR3 coding DNA: TGTGCCATCAGACAGGGGGCAGGCAATCAGCCCCAGCATTTT.

This clonotype has a count of ten or more. The chain has TRBV2 and TRBJ1-2; 7 bases fit TRBD1. This CDR3 comprises 15 residues. CDR1 is SNHLY, CDR2 FYNNEI, per germline. V lost 7 bases and J lost 5; bases outside the gene matches: 13. The CDR3 is CASNQDRSVGYGYTF. CDR3 in DNA: TGTGCCAGCAATCAGGACAGGTCCGTGGGATATGGCTACACCTTC.

The CDR3 spells CASSLSFRTYEQYF. For the CDR3, the DNA is TGTGCCAGCAGTTTATCTTTCCGTACCTACGAGCAGTACTTC. This rearrangement joins TRBV12-3 or TRBV12-4 to TRBJ2-7; D is unclear. V dropped 2 bases and J dropped 2 bases, with 10 bases sitting between them. CDR3 length: 14 residues.

The chain employs TRBV30 and TRBJ1-5, with TRBD1 matching 9 bases. The CDR3 covers 14 residues. V was clipped by 0 bases and J by 7 bases; unmatched bases: 4. CDR1 GTSNPN and CDR2 SVGIG come from the germline V gene (reference sequence). CDR3 bases: TGTGCCTGGAGTGTGGGACAGGGCAGGCAGCCCCAGCATTTT. Its translation is CAWSVGQGRQPQHF.

The rearrangement joins TRBV5-1 to TRBJ2-3; tentatively, D is TRBD1 or TRBD2 (5 bases each). This CDR3 spans 17 amino acids. With 6 bases removed from V and 2 bases from J, the gap between germline ends came to 22 bases. Germline-derived CDR1 and CDR2 are SGHRS and YFSETQ. Here the CDR3 reads CASKVARDAGTTDTQYF. The CDR3 DNA follows: TGCGCCAGCAAGGTTGCCCGGGACGCCGGAACCACAGATACGCAGTATTTT.

This clonotype was detected only a few times. The chain has TRBV9 and TRBJ1-2; TRBD1 is a possible D gene (6 bases). Germline V CDR1 and CDR2: SGDLS, YYNGEE. The V gene lost 0 bases and the J gene lost 6 bases, with 12 bases spanning the gap. CDR3 length equals 14 residues. CDR3 in amino acids: CASSVDRAQNGYTF. In DNA form, the CDR3 reads TGTGCCAGCAGCGTAGACAGGGCCCAGAATGGCTACACCTTC. The whole variable domain, remainder taken from reference TRBV9 and TRBJ1-2, is DSGVTQTPKHLITATGQRVTLRCSPRSGDLSVYWYQQSLDQGLQFLIQYYNGEERAKGNILERFSAQQFPDLHSELNLSSLELGDSALYFCASSVDRAQNGYTFGSGTRLTVV.

This clonotype was picked up many times. This chain connects TRBV19 to TRBJ1-2; D perhaps matches TRBD1 (5 bases). The CDR3 sequence is 11 residues long. The germline CDR1 and CDR2 sequences are LNHDA and SQIVND (reference sequence). The V end was cut by 8 bases, the J end by 9 bases, with 13 bases between. The CDR3 region has the DNA TGTGCCAGTGACCAGGGTCGGCGCTACACCTTC. The encoded protein is CASDQGRRYTF.

DNA for the CDR3: TGTGCCAGCAGAACGGGACAGATCTATGGCTACACCTTC. This translates into CASRTGQIYGYTF. The chain couples TRBV11-2 to TRBJ1-2; 7 nucleotides agree with TRBD1. Germline V gene data show CDR1 as SGHAT and CDR2 as FQNNGV. The CDR3 covers 13 residues. J lost 4 bases, V lost 6 bases, and 5 bases had no gene match.

In the case of this clonotype: Since no conserved phenylalanine or tryptophan closes the CDR3, a read error is the likely cause. The V call is TRBV6-5, the J call TRBJ1-2; no clear D gene. The CDR3 length is 14 residues. Trimming took 0 bases from V and 4 from J, leaving 9 bases between them. CDR1 is MNHEY, CDR2 SVGAGI, per germline. CDR3 in amino acids: CASSYSVSFYGYTL. The CDR3 nucleotides are TGTGCCAGCAGTTACTCTGTTAGCTTCTATGGCTACACCCTC.